This T cell receptor (beta chain) came from a study of cytomegalovirus exposure and HLA in healthy donors. Study as a whole: Early on, a data release was issued that held 80 million or so unique TCRs from HLA-typed donors.

Broader study findings: Analyses of presence and absence presupposed an approximately uniform sequencing depth across donors.

In the case of this clone: Its antigen remains unknown.

The PCR employed 60 Vbeta primers together with 13 Jbeta primers. The table came from immunoSEQ multiplex PCR; TCRdb's copy has only in-frame clones and leaves some out. The table has about 190,000 clones, roughly 77% seen once; the top ten hold about 5%. Sample: PBMCs. This clonotype was obtained from a man between 25 and 39 years old in good health and CMV-seropositive.

The CDR3 nucleotides read TGTGCCAGTACTCCGAAAGTAACAGGGTCGAATTCACCCCTCCACTTT. Its protein is CASTPKVTGSNSPLHF. V gene TRBV19 combines with J gene TRBJ1-6; D might be TRBD1 (6 bases). Deletions cut 7 bases from V and 7 bases from J, with 20 bases between. The V gene's germline CDR1 is LNHDA and CDR2 SQIVND (reference sequence). The CDR3 runs to 16 residues.